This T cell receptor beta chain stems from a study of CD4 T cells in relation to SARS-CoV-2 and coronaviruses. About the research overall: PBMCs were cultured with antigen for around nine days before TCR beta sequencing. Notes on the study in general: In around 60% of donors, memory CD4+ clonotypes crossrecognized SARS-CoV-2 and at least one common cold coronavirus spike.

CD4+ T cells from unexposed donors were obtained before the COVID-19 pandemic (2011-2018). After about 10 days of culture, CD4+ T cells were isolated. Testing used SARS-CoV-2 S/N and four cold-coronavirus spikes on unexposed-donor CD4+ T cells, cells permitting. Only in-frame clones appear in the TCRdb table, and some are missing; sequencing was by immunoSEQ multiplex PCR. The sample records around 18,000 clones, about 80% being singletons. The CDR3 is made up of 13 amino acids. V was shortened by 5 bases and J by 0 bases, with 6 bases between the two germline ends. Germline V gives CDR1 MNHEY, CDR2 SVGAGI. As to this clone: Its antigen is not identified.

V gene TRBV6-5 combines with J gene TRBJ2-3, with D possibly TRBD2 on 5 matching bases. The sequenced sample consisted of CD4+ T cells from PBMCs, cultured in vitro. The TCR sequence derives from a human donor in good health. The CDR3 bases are TGTGCCAGCAGTCCGGGGAGCACAGATACGCAGTATTTT. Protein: CASSPGSTDTQYF.